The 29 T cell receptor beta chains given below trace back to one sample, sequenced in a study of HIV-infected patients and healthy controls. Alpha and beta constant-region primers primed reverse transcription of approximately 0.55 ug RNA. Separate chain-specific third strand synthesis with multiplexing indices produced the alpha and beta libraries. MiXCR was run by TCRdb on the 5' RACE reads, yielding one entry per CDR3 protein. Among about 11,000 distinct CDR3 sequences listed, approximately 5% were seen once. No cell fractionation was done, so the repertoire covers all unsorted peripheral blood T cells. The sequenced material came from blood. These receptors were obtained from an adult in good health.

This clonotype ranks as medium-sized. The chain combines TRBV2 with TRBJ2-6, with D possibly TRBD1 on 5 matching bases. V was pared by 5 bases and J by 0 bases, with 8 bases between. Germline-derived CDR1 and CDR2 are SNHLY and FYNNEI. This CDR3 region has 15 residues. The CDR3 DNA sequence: TGTGCCAGCAGTAGACAGCGCTCTGGGGCCAACGTCCTGACTTTC. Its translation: CASSRQRSGANVLTF.

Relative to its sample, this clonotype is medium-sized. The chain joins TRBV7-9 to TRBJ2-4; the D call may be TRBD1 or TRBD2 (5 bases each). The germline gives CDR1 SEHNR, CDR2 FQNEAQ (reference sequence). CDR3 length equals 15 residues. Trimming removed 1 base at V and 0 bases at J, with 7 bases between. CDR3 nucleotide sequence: TGTGCCAGCAGCTTAGTTGGGGGAGCCAAAAACATTCAGTACTTC. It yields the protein CASSLVGGAKNIQYF.

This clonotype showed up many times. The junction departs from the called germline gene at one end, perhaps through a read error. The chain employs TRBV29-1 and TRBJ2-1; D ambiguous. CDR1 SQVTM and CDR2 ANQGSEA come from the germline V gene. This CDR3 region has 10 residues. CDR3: CSVTHGDLLF. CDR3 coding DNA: TGCAGCGTAACTCATGGAGATTTGCTCTTC.

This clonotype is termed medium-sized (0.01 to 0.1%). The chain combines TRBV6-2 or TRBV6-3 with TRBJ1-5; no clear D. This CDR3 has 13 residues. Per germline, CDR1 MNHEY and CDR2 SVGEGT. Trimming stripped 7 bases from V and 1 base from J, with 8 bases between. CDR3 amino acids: CASTDPSNQPQHF. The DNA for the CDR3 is TGTGCCAGCACCGACCCGAGCAATCAGCCCCAGCATTTT.

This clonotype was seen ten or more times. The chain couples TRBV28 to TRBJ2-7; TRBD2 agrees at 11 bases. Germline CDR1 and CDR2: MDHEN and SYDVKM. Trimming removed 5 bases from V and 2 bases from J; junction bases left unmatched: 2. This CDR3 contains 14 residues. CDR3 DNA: TGTGCCAGCAGTCCGGGACTAGCGGCCTACGAGCAGTACTTC. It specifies CASSPGLAAYEQYF.

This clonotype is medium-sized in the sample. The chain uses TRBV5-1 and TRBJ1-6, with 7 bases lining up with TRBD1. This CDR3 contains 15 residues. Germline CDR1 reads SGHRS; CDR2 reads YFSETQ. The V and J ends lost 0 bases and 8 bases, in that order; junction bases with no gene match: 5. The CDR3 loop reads CASSLGDREYSPLHF. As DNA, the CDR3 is TGCGCCAGCAGCTTGGGTGACAGGGAATATTCACCCCTCCACTTT.

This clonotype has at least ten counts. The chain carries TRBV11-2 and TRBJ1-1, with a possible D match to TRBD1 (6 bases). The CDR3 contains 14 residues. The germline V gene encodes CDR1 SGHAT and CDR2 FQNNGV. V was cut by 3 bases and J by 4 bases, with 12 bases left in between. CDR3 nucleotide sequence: TGTGCCAGCAGCTTGCGAGAAGGGGGCACTGAAGCTTTCTTT. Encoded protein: CASSLREGGTEAFF.

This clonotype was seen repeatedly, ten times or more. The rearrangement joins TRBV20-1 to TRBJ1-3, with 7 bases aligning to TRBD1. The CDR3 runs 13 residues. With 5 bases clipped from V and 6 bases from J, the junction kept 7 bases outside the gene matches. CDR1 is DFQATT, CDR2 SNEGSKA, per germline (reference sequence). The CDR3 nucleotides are TGCAGTGCTCCGGACAGGTCCCAAAACACCATATATTTT. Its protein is CSAPDRSQNTIYF.

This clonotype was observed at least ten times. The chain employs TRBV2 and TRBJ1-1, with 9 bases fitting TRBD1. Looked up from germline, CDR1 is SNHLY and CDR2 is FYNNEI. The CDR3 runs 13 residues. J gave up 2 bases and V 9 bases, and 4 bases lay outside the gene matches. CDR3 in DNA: TGTGCCAGACGGGACAGGGAAAACACTGAAGCTTTCTTT. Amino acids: CARRDRENTEAFF. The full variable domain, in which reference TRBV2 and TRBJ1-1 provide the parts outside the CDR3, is EPEVTQTPSHQVTQMGQEVILRCVPISNHLYFYWYRQILGQKVEFLVSFYNNEISEKSEIFDDQFSVERPDGSNFTLKIRSTKLEDSAMYFCARRDRENTEAFFGQGTRLTVV.

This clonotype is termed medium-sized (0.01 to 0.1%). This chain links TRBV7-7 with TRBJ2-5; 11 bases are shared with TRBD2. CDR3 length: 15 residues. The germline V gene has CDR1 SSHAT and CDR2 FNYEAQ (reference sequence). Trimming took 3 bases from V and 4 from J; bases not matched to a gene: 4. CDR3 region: CASSFSGGAGETQYF. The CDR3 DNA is TGTGCCAGCAGCTTTAGCGGGGGGGCCGGAGAGACCCAGTACTTC.

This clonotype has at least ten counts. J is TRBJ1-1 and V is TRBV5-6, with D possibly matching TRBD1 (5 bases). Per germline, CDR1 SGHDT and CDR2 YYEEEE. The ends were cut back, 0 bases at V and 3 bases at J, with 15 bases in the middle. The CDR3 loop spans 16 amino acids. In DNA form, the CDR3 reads TGTGCCAGCAGCTTGGTGGAGCCAGGGTTGGACACTGAAGCTTTCTTT. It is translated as CASSLVEPGLDTEAFF. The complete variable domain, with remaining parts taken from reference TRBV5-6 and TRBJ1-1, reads DAGVTQSPTHLIKTRGQQVTLRCSPKSGHDTVSWYQQALGQGPQFIFQYYEEEERQRGNFPDRFSGHQFPNYSSELNVNALLLGDSALYLCASSLVEPGLDTEAFFGQGTRLTVV.

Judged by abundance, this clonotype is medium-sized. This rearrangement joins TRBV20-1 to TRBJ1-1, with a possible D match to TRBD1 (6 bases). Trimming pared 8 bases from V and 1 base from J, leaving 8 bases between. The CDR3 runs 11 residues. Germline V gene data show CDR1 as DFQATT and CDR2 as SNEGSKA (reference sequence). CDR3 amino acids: CSTGSNTEAFF. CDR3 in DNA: TGCAGTACAGGGTCGAACACTGAAGCTTTCTTT.

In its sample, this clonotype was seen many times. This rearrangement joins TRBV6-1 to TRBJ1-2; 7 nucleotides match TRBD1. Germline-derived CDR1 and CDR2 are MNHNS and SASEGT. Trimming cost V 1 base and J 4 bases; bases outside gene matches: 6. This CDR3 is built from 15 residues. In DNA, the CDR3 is TGTGCCAGCAGTGAAGTCCGGGCAGGGGGCTATGGCTACACCTTC. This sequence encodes CASSEVRAGGYGYTF.

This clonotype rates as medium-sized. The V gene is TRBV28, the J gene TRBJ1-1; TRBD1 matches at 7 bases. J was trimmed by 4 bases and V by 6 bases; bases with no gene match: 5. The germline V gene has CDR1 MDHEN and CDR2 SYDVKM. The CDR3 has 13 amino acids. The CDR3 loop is CASRLSGGTEAFF. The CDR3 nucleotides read TGTGCCAGCAGACTGTCAGGGGGCACTGAAGCTTTCTTT. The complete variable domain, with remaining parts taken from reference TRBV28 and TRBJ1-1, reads DVKVTQSSRYLVKRTGEKVFLECVQDMDHENMFWYRQDPGLGLRLIYFSYDVKMKEKGDIPEGYSVSREKKERFSLILESASTNQTSMYLCASRLSGGTEAFFGQGTRLTVV.

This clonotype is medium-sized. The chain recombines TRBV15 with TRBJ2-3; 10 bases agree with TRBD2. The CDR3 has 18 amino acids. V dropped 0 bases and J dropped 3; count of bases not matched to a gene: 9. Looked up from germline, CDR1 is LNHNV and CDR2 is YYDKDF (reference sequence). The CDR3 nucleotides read TGTGCCACCAGCAGAGATTATATAAGCGGGGGGGCGACAGATACGCAGTATTTT. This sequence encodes CATSRDYISGGATDTQYF.

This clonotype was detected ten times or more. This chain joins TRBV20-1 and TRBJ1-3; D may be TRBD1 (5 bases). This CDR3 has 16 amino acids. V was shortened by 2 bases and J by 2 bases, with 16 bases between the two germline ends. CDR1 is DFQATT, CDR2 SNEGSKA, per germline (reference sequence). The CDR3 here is CSARLVNGAPGNTIYF. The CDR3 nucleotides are TGCAGTGCTAGATTGGTCAATGGGGCTCCTGGAAACACCATATATTTT.

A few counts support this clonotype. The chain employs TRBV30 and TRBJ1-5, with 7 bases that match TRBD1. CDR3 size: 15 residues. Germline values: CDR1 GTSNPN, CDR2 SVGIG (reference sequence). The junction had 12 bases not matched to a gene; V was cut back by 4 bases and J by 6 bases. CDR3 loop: CAWTGPLQGSQPQHF. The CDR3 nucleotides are TGTGCCTGGACTGGCCCCCTACAGGGGAGTCAGCCCCAGCATTTT.

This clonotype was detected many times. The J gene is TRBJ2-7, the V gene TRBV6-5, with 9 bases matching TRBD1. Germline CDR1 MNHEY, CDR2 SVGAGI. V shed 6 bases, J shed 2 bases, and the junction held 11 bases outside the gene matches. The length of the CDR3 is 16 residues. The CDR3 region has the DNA TGTGCCAGCAGACGACTCTTACGGGACAGGGCCTACGAGCAGTACTTC. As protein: CASRRLLRDRAYEQYF.

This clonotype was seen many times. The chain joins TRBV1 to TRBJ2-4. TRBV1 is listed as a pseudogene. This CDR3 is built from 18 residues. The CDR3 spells CTSSQDPGKQIAKNIQYF. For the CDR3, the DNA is TGCACCAGCAGCCAAGATCCTGGGAAACAAATAGCCAAAAACATTCAGTACTTC.

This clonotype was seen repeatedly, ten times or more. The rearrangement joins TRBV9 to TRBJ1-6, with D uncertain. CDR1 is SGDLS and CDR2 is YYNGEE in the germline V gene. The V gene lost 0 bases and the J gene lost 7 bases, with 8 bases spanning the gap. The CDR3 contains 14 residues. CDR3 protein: CASSVALQNSPLHF. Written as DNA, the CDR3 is TGTGCCAGCAGCGTAGCCCTACAGAATTCACCCCTCCACTTT.

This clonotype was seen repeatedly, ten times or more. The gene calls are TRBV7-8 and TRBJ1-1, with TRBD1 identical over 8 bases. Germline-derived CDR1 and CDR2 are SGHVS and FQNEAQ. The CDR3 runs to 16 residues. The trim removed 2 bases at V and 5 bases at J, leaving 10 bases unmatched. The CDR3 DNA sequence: TGTGCCAGCAGCTTAAGCATAGGACAGGGAGGTACTGAAGCTTTCTTT. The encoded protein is CASSLSIGQGGTEAFF.

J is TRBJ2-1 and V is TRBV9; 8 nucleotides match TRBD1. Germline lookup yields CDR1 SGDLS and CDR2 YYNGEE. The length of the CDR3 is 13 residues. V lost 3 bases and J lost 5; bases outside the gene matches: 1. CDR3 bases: TGTGCCAGCAGCGCCAGGGGGCACAATGAGCAGTTCTTC. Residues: CASSARGHNEQFF.

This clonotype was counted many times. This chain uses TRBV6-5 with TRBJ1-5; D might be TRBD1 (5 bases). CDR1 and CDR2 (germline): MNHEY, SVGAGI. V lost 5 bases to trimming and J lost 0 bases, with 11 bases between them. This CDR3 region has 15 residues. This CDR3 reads CASSRAQGSNQPQHF. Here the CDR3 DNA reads TGTGCCAGCAGTCGGGCTCAGGGTAGCAATCAGCCCCAGCATTTT.

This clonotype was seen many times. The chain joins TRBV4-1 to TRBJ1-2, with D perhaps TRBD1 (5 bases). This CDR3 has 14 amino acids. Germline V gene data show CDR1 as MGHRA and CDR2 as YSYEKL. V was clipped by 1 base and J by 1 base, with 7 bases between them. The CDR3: CASSQVTVNYGYTF. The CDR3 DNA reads TGCGCCAGCAGCCAAGTGACAGTTAACTATGGCTACACCTTC.

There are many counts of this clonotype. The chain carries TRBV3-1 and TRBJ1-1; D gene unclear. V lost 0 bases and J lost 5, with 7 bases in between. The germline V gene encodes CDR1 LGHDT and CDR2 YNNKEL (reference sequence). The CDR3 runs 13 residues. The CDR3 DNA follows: TGTGCCAGCAGCCAAGAGGGTGGGACTGAAGCTTTCTTT. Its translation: CASSQEGGTEAFF.

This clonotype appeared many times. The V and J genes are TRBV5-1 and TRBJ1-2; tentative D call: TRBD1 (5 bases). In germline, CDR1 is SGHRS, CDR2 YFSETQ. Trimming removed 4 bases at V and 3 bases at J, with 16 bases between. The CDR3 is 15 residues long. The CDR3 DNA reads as TGCGCCAGCAGCGGTGGACAAGTCTTAGACTATGGCTACACCTTC. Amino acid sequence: CASSGGQVLDYGYTF.

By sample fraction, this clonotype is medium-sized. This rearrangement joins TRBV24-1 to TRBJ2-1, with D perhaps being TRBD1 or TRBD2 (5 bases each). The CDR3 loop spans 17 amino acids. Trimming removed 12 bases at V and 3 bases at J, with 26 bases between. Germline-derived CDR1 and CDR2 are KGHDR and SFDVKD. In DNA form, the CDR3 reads TGTGCCCTACACTTGAGGGGTGGGTGGATCTTCTACAATGAGCAGTTCTTC. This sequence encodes CALHLRGGWIFYNEQFF.

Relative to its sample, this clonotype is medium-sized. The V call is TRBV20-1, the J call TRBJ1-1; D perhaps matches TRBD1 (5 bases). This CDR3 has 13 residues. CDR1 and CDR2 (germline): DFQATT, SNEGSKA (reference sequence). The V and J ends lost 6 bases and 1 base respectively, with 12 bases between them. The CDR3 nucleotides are TGCAGTGCAACTCAAACAGGGAACACTGAAGCTTTCTTT. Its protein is CSATQTGNTEAFF.

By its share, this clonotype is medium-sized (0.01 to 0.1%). This CDR3 is CASSLGPSGGEKLFF. CDR3 DNA: TGTGCCAGCAGCTTAGGACCGTCTGGGGGTGAAAAACTGTTTTTT. The chain joins TRBV7-2 to TRBJ1-4; D is perhaps TRBD1 (5 bases). This CDR3 is 15 amino acids long. V was cut by 1 base and J by 7 bases, with 13 bases left in between. CDR1 SGHTA and CDR2 FQGNSA come from the germline V gene.